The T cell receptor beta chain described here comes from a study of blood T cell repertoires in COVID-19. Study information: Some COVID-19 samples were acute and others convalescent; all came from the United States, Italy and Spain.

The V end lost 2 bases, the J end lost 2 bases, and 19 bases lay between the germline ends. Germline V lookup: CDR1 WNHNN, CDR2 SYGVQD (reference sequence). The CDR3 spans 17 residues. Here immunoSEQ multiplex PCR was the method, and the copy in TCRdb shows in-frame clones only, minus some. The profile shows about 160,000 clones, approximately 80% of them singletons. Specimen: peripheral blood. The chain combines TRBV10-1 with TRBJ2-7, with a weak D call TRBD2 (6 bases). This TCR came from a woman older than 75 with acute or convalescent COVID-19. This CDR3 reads CASSEGAGRLDAYEQYF. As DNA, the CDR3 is TGCGCCAGCAGTGAGGGAGCGGGTAGGTTGGACGCCTACGAGCAGTACTTC.